This passage covers 4 T cell receptor beta chains from one sample sequenced in a study of shared T cell receptors in the human thymus. Libraries were prepared by immunoSEQ multiplex PCR; TCRdb keeps only in-frame clonotypes and omits some of them. This sample yields 600,000 to 900,000 clones, of which approximately 85% are seen a single time; 0.0095% to 0.011% belongs to the top ten. This same sample was also part of a study on human thymus T cells.

Sequencing was done on a sample of thymocytes. Receptors were obtained from a girl younger than two with a congenital heart defect.

V gene TRBV20-1 combines with J gene TRBJ1-1; D call uncertain. The CDR3 runs 10 residues. Trimming shortened V by 1 base and J by 5 bases, and 2 bases separated the two germline ends. Germline assignment: CDR1 DFQATT and CDR2 SNEGSKA (reference sequence). DNA of the CDR3: TGCAGTGCTAGAGTAACTGAAGCTTTCTTT. Translated, it gives CSARVTEAFF.

The chain carries TRBV6-1 and TRBJ1-1, with no clear D. CDR1 is MNHNS and CDR2 is SASEGT in the germline V gene. The V gene lost 1 base and the J gene lost 1 base, with 10 bases spanning the gap. This CDR3 comprises 15 residues. CDR3 DNA: TGTGCCAGCAGTGAAGGTATGGCACCGAACACTGAAGCTTTCTTT. Amino acid sequence: CASSEGMAPNTEAFF.

CDR3 residues: CAWRTGHGGGELFF. In DNA form, the CDR3 reads TGTGCCTGGAGAACAGGGCATGGTGGCGGGGAGCTGTTTTTT. The chain links TRBV30 to TRBJ2-2; a weak D match, TRBD1 (6 bases). The CDR3 is 14 amino acids. The V end was cut by 3 bases, the J end by 7 bases, with 15 bases between. CDR1 is GTSNPN and CDR2 is SVGIG in the germline V gene (reference sequence).

The CDR3 DNA reads as TGTGCCAGCAGTGTGGGACAGGGGGCCGTGGAGCAGTACTTC. Translating gives CASSVGQGAVEQYF. This rearrangement joins TRBV2 to TRBJ2-7; 12 bases agree with TRBD1. The CDR3 consists of 14 residues. Per germline, CDR1 SNHLY and CDR2 FYNNEI. V lost 4 bases and J lost 7; bases outside the gene matches: 5.